This is a list of T cell receptor beta chains from one sample in a study of T cells in localized non-small cell lung cancer. This table comes from immunoSEQ multiplex PCR, and its TCRdb copy is limited to in-frame clones, with some not included. Here the sample spans tens of thousands of clones, over 80% being singletons. This sample comprised peripheral blood, obtained before any cancer treatment. The receptor set was obtained from a woman aged 40-69 years with stage I lung adenocarcinoma. CDR3s include the opening cysteine and the closing phenylalanine or tryptophan. The D gene is left open where the match is weak. Expanded clones are given a class, and other clones once, few, many or no size at all.

CDR3nt,CDR3aa,d_gene,abundance,j_gene,v_gene
TGTGCCAGCAGTTTCGACTCAGCAGGGGTTCGTGAAAAACTGTTTTTT,CASSFDSAGVREKLFF,.,.,TRBJ1-4,TRBV6-6
TGTGCCTGGAGTGTCTCGCATTCGTCTGGGGAGACCCAGTACTTC,CAWSVSHSSGETQYF,.,once,TRBJ2-5,TRBV30
TGTGCCAGCAGCCAGGAAGGACTAGCGGGAGGGCCGTGGGAGCAGTTCTTC,CASSQEGLAGGPWEQFF,TRBD2,.,TRBJ2-1,TRBV4-2
TGTGCCAGCAGCTTACTAGGGGGGCAGGAGACCCAGTACTTC,CASSLLGGQETQYF,.,.,TRBJ2-5,TRBV11-2
TGCAGCGTTCCTCAGGGGGAGACCCAGTACTTC,CSVPQGETQYF,.,.,TRBJ2-5,TRBV29-1
TGTGCCAGCAGCCAAGGACTAGCGGACTACAATGAGCAGTTCTTC,CASSQGLADYNEQFF,TRBD2,.,TRBJ2-1,TRBV4-2
TGTGCCAGCAGCGTGGGCCCGATGGGGCGAGATACGCAGTATTTT,CASSVGPMGRDTQYF,.,.,TRBJ2-3,TRBV9
TGTGCCAGCAGCGTAGTTGGGACGGGCTATGGCTACACCTTC,CASSVVGTGYGYTF,.,.,TRBJ1-2,TRBV9
TGTGCCAGCAGCTCACCTGCCGGACAGGGATACTATGGCTACACCTTC,CASSSPAGQGYYGYTF,TRBD1,.,TRBJ1-2,TRBV11-2
TGTGCCAGCAAACAATCGTCCCGAGATAGGATAGCGGGAGGCTCCTACGAGCAGTACTTC,CASKQSSRDRIAGGSYEQYF,TRBD2,.,TRBJ2-7,TRBV2
TGTGCCAGCAGTTTAGTGGGGGCGCGGGGTAAGAATCAGCCCCAGCATTTT,CASSLVGARGKNQPQHF,.,.,TRBJ1-5,TRBV27
TGTGCCTGGAGTTCTCAGGGCAGCTCTGGAAACACCATATATTTT,CAWSSQGSSGNTIYF,.,once,TRBJ1-3,TRBV30
TGTGCCAGCAGCCTTAATACCGGGACAGGCTACGAGCAGTACTTC,CASSLNTGTGYEQYF,TRBD1,.,TRBJ2-7,TRBV5-5
TGCGCCAGCAGTAGCGACACTGAAGCTTTCTTT,CASSSDTEAFF,.,.,TRBJ1-1,TRBV4-1